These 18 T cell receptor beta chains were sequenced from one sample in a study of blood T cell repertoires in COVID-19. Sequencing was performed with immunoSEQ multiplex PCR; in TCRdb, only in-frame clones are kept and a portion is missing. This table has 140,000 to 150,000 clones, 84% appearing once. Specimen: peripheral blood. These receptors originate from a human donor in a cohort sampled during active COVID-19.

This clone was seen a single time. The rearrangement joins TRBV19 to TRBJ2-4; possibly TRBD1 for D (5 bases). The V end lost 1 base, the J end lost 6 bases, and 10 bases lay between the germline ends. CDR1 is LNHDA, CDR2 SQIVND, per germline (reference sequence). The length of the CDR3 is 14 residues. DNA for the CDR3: TGTGCCAGTAGTATAGTTGCTCAGGGAAACATTCAGTACTTC. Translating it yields CASSIVAQGNIQYF.

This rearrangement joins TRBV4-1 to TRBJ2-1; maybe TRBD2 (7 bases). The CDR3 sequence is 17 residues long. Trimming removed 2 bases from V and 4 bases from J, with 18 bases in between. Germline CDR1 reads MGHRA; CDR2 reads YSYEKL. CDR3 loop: CASSQLDGGGSYNEQFF. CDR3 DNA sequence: TGCGCCAGCAGCCAATTAGATGGCGGGGGCTCTTACAATGAGCAGTTCTTC.

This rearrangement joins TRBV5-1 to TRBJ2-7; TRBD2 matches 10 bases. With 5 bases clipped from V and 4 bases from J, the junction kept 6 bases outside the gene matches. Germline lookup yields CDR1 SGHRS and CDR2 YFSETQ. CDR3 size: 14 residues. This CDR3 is CASSPLAGAYEQYF. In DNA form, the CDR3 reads TGCGCCAGCAGTCCCCTAGCGGGGGCTTACGAGCAGTACTTC.

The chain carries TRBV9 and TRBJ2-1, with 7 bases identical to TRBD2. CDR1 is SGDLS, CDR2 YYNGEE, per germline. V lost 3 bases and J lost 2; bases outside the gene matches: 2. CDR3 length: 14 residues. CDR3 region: CASSAGGTYNEQFF. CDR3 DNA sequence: TGTGCCAGCAGCGCCGGGGGGACCTACAATGAGCAGTTCTTC.

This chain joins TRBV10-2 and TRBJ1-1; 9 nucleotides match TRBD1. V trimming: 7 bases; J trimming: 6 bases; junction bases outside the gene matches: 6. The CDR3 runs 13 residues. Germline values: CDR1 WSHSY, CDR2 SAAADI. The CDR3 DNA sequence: TGCGCCAGCACCCGCCGGGACAGGGCTGAAGCTTTCTTT. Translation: CASTRRDRAEAFF.

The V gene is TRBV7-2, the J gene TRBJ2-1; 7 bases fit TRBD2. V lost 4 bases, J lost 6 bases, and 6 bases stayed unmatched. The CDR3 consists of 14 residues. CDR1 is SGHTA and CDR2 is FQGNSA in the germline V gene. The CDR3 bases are TGTGCCAGCAGCTCGGAAAGGACTAGCAATGAGCAGTTCTTC. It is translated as CASSSERTSNEQFF.

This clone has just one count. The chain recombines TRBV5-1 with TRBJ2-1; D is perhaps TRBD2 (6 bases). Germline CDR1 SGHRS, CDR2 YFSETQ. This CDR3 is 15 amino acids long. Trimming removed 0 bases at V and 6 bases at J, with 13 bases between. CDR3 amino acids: CASSLGDSLSNEQFF. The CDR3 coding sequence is TGCGCCAGCAGCTTGGGGGACTCTCTCAGCAATGAGCAGTTCTTC.

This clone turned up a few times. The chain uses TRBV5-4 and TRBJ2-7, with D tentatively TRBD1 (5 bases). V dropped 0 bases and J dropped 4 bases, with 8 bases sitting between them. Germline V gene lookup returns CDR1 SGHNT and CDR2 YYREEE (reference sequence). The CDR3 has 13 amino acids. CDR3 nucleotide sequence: TGTGCCAGCAGCTTGGGACAGAGGTACGAGCAGTACTTC. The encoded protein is CASSLGQRYEQYF.

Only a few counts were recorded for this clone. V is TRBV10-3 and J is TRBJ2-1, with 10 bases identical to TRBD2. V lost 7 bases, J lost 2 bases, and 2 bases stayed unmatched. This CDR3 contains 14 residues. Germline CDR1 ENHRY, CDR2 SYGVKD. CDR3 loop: CAIILAGTYNEQFF. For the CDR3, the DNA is TGTGCCATCATACTAGCGGGGACCTACAATGAGCAGTTCTTC.

The CDR3, as DNA: TGTGCCATCAGTGATCTCTACGAGCAGTACTTC. This sequence encodes CAISDLYEQYF. J is TRBJ2-7 and V is TRBV10-3; D gene unclear. This CDR3 has 11 residues. The V gene's germline CDR1 is ENHRY and CDR2 SYGVKD. Between the trimmed V and J ends, which lost 3 bases and 3 bases, there was a span of 3 bases.

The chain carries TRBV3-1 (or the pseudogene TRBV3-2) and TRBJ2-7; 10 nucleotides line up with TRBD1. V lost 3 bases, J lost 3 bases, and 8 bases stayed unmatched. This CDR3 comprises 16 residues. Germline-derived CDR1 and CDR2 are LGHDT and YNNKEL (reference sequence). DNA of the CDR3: TGTGCCAGCAGCCACGACAGGGGGCAGAATGGCTACGAGCAGTACTTC. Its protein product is CASSHDRGQNGYEQYF.

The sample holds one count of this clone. The CDR3 DNA sequence: TGTGCCAGCAGCGTGACTTTGGCGGAAGCTTTCTTT. Translating it yields CASSVTLAEAFF. The V gene is TRBV11-3, the J gene TRBJ1-1, with unresolved D. This CDR3 spans 12 amino acids. Trimming removed 5 bases from V and 8 bases from J, with 12 bases in between. Germline-derived CDR1 and CDR2 are SGHNT and YENEEA. The variable domain in full, with the rest retrieved from reference TRBV11-3 and TRBJ1-1, is EAGVVQSPRYKIIEKKQPVAFWCNPISGHNTLYWYLQNLGQGPELLIRYENEEAVDDSQLPKDRFSAERLKGVDSTLKIQPAELGDSAVYLCASSVTLAEAFFGQGTRLTVV.

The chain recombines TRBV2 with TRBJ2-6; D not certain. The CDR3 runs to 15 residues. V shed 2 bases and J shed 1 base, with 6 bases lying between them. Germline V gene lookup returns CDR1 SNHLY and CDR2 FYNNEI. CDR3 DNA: TGTGCCAGCAGTGAATTATCTTCTGGGGCCAACGTCCTGACTTTC. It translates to CASSELSSGANVLTF. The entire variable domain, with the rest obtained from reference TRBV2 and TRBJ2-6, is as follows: EPEVTQTPSHQVTQMGQEVILRCVPISNHLYFYWYRQILGQKVEFLVSFYNNEISEKSEIFDDQFSVERPDGSNFTLKIRSTKLEDSAMYFCASSELSSGANVLTFGAGSRLTVL.

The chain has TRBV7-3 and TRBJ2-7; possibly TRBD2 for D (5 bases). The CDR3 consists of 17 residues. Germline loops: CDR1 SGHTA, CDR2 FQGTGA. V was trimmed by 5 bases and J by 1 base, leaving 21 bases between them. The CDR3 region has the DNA TGTGCCAGCAGCCCAATGGAGGTGGGGAGCCGATCCTACGAGCAGTACGTC. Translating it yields CASSPMEVGSRSYEQYV.

The CDR3 DNA follows: TGTGCCAGCTCTCAAGGACTATCATCGGGGGAGCAGTACGTC. Translating it yields CASSQGLSSGEQYV. This chain uses TRBV27 with TRBJ2-7; maybe TRBD2 (6 bases). Per the germline V gene, CDR1 is MNHEY and CDR2 is SMNVEV (reference sequence). Trimming shortened V by 8 bases and J by 7 bases, and 21 bases separated the two germline ends. The CDR3 sequence is 14 residues long.

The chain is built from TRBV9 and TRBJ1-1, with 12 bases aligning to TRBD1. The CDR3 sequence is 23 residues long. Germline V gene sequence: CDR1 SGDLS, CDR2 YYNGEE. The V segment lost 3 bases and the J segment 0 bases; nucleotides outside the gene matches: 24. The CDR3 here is CASSGTGQGARLPTGPMNTEAFF. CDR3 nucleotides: TGTGCCAGCAGCGGCACGGGACAGGGGGCAAGGTTACCTACAGGGCCGATGAACACTGAAGCTTTCTTT.

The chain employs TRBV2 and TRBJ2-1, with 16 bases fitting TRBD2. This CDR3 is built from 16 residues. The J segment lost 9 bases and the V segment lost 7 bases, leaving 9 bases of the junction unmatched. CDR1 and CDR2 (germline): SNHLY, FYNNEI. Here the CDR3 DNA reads TGTGCCAGCAAAACCGGGACTAGCGGGAGGGCCGGTGAGCAGTTCTTC. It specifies CASKTGTSGRAGEQFF.

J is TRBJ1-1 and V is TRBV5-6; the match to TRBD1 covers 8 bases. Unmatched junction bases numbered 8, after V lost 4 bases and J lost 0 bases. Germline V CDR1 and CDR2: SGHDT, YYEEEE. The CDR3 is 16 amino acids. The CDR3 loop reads CASSRRMTGVNTEAFF. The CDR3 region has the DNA TGTGCCAGCAGCCGTCGGATGACAGGGGTGAACACTGAAGCTTTCTTT. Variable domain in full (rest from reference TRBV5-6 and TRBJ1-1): DAGVTQSPTHLIKTRGQQVTLRCSPKSGHDTVSWYQQALGQGPQFIFQYYEEEERQRGNFPDRFSGHQFPNYSSELNVNALLLGDSALYLCASSRRMTGVNTEAFFGQGTRLTVV.